These 3 T cell receptor beta chains were sequenced from one sample in a study of Ad26.COV2.S vaccination and SARS-CoV-2 variants. Described treatment: around 19 received Ad26.COV2.S at low or high dose, single or two shots; several received placebo; per-sample allocation not given. Sample collection was performed on day 63 after the first vaccine or placebo injection. Assay: immunoSEQ multiplex PCR; the TCRdb copy retains only in-frame clones and omits some. The sample shows about 280,000 clones, 80% to 90% of them seen only once. The sequences come from peripheral blood, collected in a trial of Ad26.COV2.S vaccine versus placebo. These receptors were obtained from a person aged 18 to 65 who received the Ad26.COV2.S COVID-19 vaccine or a placebo.

The chain uses TRBV19 and TRBJ2-5; D tentatively fits TRBD1 or TRBD2 (5 bases each). CDR3 length equals 13 residues. Germline CDR1 and CDR2: LNHDA and SQIVND (reference sequence). V was clipped by 6 bases and J by 3 bases, with 11 bases between them. The CDR3 reads CASRAGAEETQYF. CDR3 sequence (DNA): TGTGCCAGTAGAGCCGGGGCCGAAGAGACCCAGTACTTC.

The rearrangement uses TRBV18 and TRBJ1-4; TRBD1 might be the D (5 bases). CDR1 is KGHSH and CDR2 is LQKENI in the germline V gene. The CDR3 has 14 amino acids. V shed 4 bases and J shed 10 bases, with 16 bases lying between them. Here the CDR3 reads CASSLTAGWIKLFF. The CDR3 nucleotides read TGTGCCAGCTCACTGACGGCAGGGTGGATAAAACTGTTTTTT.

The chain uses TRBV12-5 and TRBJ2-7, with D perhaps TRBD2 (7 bases). From germline, CDR1 is LGHNT and CDR2 FRNRAP. The CDR3 totals 17 residues. The V end lost 0 bases, the J end lost 6 bases, and 21 bases lay between the germline ends. The CDR3 nucleotides read TGTGCTAGTGGTTTGGTACCCATGATGGGGGGGGCACGCGAGCAGTACTTC. As protein: CASGLVPMMGGAREQYF.